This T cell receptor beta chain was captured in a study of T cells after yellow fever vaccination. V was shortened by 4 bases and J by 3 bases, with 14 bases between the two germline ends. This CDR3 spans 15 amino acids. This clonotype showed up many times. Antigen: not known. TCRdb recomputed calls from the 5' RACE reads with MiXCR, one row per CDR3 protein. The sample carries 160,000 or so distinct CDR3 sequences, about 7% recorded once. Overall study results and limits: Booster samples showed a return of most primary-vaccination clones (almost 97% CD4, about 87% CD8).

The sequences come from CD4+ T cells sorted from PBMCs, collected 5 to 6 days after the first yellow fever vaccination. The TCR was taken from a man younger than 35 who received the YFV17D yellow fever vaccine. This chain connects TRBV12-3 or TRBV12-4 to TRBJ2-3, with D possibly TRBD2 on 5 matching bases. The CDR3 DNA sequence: TGTGCCAGCAGTTCAGCGGTCCCAGAAACAGATACGCAGTATTTT. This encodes CASSSAVPETDTQYF.